Listed below are T cell receptor beta chains from one sample, sequenced in a study of radiotherapy plus CTLA-4 blockade in lung cancer. The data were produced by immunoSEQ multiplex PCR, yet TCRdb's version contains in-frame clones alone and is incomplete. The sample consists of 80,000 or so clones, about 79% of them appearing once. Sequences were derived from peripheral blood, sampled from a patient treated with radiotherapy plus ipilimumab. The receptors here all came from a human donor with non-small cell lung cancer who had a partial response to radiotherapy plus ipilimumab. Some clones in this sample may be carry-over from other donors' samples. Both conserved end residues are part of each CDR3. A D gene is named only where the DNA matches it firmly. Expanded clones are given a class, and other clones once, few, many or no size at all.

v_call	d_call	clone_size	j_call	cdr3_nt	cdr3_aa
TRBV6-5	.	.	TRBJ1-3	TGTGCCAGCAGTTCGGCAGGCTCTGGAGGAAACACCATATATTTT	CASSSAGSGGNTIYF
TRBV7-9	TRBD1	.	TRBJ2-7	TGTGCCAGCAGCCCAGGGGGTCACTCCTACGAGCAGTACTTC	CASSPGGHSYEQYF
TRBV5-8	.	few	TRBJ1-5	TGTGCCAGCAGCTTGTACCAGCGGCAGCCCCAGCATTTT	CASSLYQRQPQHF
TRBV13	TRBD2	.	TRBJ2-7	TGTGCCAGCAGCCCCCGACTAGCGGGACATCACGAGCAGTACTTC	CASSPRLAGHHEQYF
TRBV9	.	.	TRBJ2-3	TGTGCCAGCAGCTCGCGACCGGAGGGGACGCAGTATTTT	CASSSRPEGTQYF
TRBV11-3	TRBD1	.	TRBJ2-1	TGTGCCAGCAGCTTGGGACAGGGCTACAATGAGCAGTTCTTC	CASSLGQGYNEQFF
TRBV6-1	.	few	TRBJ2-7	TGTGCCAGCCAGAATGGCAGGGGGGCAGTGCAGTACTTC	CASQNGRGAVQYF
TRBV28	.	.	TRBJ2-7	TGTGCCAGCAGTTTTTCGGGGGCCTACGAGCAGTACTTC	CASSFSGAYEQYF
TRBV7-8	TRBD1	once	TRBJ2-7	TGTGCCAGCAGCTTTGACAGGGGCGAGCAGTACTTC	CASSFDRGEQYF
TRBV30	.	.	TRBJ1-1	TGTGCCTGGAGTGGACAGACAAACACTGAAGCTTTCTTT	CAWSGQTNTEAFF
TRBV7-2	TRBD2	.	TRBJ2-1	TGTGCCAGCAGCCTACGCCGACTAGCGGGGGGTTCGGAGCAGTTCTTC	CASSLRRLAGGSEQFF
TRBV29-1	.	.	TRBJ2-5	TGCAGCGTCCCCTGGGGGGAAGAGACCCAGTACTTC	CSVPWGEETQYF
TRBV5-1	TRBD1	few	TRBJ1-2	TGCGCCAGCAGCGAGGGCGGACAGGAGTATGGCTACACCTTC	CASSEGGQEYGYTF
TRBV19	.	few	TRBJ1-5	TGTGCCAGTAGTATAGGTTCTTATAGCAATCAGCCCCAGCATTTT	CASSIGSYSNQPQHF
TRBV6-5	.	.	TRBJ1-3	TGTGCCAGCAGTTACTCGGCCCTCTCTGGAAACACCATATATTTT	CASSYSALSGNTIYF
TRBV19	.	.	TRBJ2-5	TGTGCCAGTAGGGGCCGAGGGAGCCAAGAGACCCAGTACTTC	CASRGRGSQETQYF
TRBV6-5	.	few	TRBJ1-2	TGTGCCAGCAGTGGGTCCCGAGCGGGCTACACCTTC	CASSGSRAGYTF
TRBV5-1	TRBD2	few	TRBJ2-3	TGCGCCAGCAGCTTGGGACTAGCGGGAGGTTCTACAGATACGCAGTATTTT	CASSLGLAGGSTDTQYF
TRBV5-6	.	.	TRBJ1-5	TGTGCCAGCAGCTTGGAGGGACACTCCCAGCATTTT	CASSLEGHSQHF
TRBV2	.	.	TRBJ2-1	TGTGCCAGCAGTGAAGTTTGGAGTCAGTTCTTC	CASSEVWSQFF
TRBV7-2	TRBD1	.	TRBJ1-1	TGTGCCAGCAGCCCCCAGACAGGGGGCGTCTCTGAAGCTTTCTTT	CASSPQTGGVSEAFF
TRBV7-9	.	.	TRBJ2-1	TGTGCCAGCAGCTTGGGCACACCTGAGCAGTTCTTC	CASSLGTPEQFF
TRBV9	TRBD2	.	TRBJ2-3	TGTGCCAGCAGCGTAGGGAATAGCGGGGTGCCAGATACGCAGTATTTT	CASSVGNSGVPDTQYF
TRBV6-1	TRBD2	.	TRBJ2-4	TGTGCCAGCAGTGAACCCCGACTAGCGGGGGCAAAAAACATTCAGTACTTC	CASSEPRLAGAKNIQYF
TRBV13	.	.	TRBJ2-7	TGTGCCAGCAGCTTATCCCCTGGCGGCTCCTACGAGCAGTACTTC	CASSLSPGGSYEQYF
TRBV28	.	.	TRBJ1-6	TGTGCCAGCAGCCCTCAAGACAGCTCCTATAATTCACCCCTCCACTTT	CASSPQDSSYNSPLHF
TRBV7-9	.	.	TRBJ1-5	TGTGCCAGCAGCCCAACGGGGGTGCAGCCCCAGCATTTT	CASSPTGVQPQHF
TRBV28	.	once	TRBJ1-4	TGTGCCAGCAGTTCGGAACCCGGAGGGGAAAAACTGTTTTTT	CASSSEPGGEKLFF
TRBV7-2	.	.	TRBJ2-2	TGTGCCAGCAGCTTAGTACAGACCACCGGGGAGCTGTTTTTT	CASSLVQTTGELFF
TRBV7-9	TRBD1	.	TRBJ2-7	TGTGCCAGCAGCTACGGGACAGGGAAGTACGAGCAGTACTTC	CASSYGTGKYEQYF
TRBV7-3	TRBD1	.	TRBJ1-1	TGTGCCAGCAGCTTAAACCCCACAGGGGAGGACACTGAAGCTTTCTTT	CASSLNPTGEDTEAFF
TRBV4-2	TRBD1	.	TRBJ1-1	TGTGCCAGCAGCCGGGGACAGGGGTCGACGAACACTGAAGCTTTCTTT	CASSRGQGSTNTEAFF
TRBV5-1	TRBD1	.	TRBJ1-1	TGCGCCAGCAGCTTGGGGGGACAGGGCAACACTGAAGCTTTCTTT	CASSLGGQGNTEAFF
TRBV7-8	.	.	TRBJ1-1	TGTGCCAGCAGCTTAACCTGGACAGTTGAAGCTTTCTTT	CASSLTWTVEAFF
TRBV2	TRBD1	.	TRBJ2-6	TGTGCCAGCAGTCAGGGGACAGGGGGCGTTCTTGGGGCCAACGTCCTGACTTTC	CASSQGTGGVLGANVLTF
TRBV6-6	.	.	TRBJ2-7	TGTGCCAGCAGCCATAGCGCACCCTACGAGCAGTACTTC	CASSHSAPYEQYF
TRBV6-1	TRBD1	.	TRBJ1-1	TGTGCCAGCAGTGACCGACAGGGGACACGGACTGAAGCTTTCTTT	CASSDRQGTRTEAFF
TRBV18	TRBD1	.	TRBJ2-2	TGTGCCAGCTCACGGGACAGTCCAGACACCGGGGAGCTGTTTTTT	CASSRDSPDTGELFF
TRBV5-1	TRBD1	.	TRBJ2-5	TGCGCCAGCTCGTCAGGGGGCTTTGGGGAGACCCAGTACTTC	CASSSGGFGETQYF
TRBV19	TRBD2	.	TRBJ2-5	TGTGCCAGTAGCCTTGGACTAGCGGGAGACCAAGAGACCCAGTACTTC	CASSLGLAGDQETQYF
TRBV19	.	.	TRBJ1-2	TGTGCCAGTAACGGAGGGGTTGGCTATGGCTACACCTTC	CASNGGVGYGYTF
TRBV19	.	.	TRBJ1-1	TGTGCCAGTAGTACCCGACCCGGGACAACCTTTGAAGCTTTCTTT	CASSTRPGTTFEAFF
TRBV6-6	TRBD1	.	TRBJ1-3	TGTGCCAGCAGTTCAGGGGGTTCGGGAAACACCATATATTTT	CASSSGGSGNTIYF
TRBV11-3	.	few	TRBJ2-7	TGTGCCAGCAGCCCCGAGCGAGTCAATCGTGACGAGCAGTACTTC	CASSPERVNRDEQYF